This T cell receptor (beta chain) was identified during a study of T cells in Graves' hyperthyroidism and ophthalmopathy. The CDR3 is 12 residues long. The V segment lost 5 bases and the J segment 7 bases; nucleotides outside the gene matches: 3. From RNA transcripts, TCR beta CDR3 regions were amplified. Initially, a first-round RT-PCR of the TCR CDR3 employed the HTBI primer set. TCRdb itself ran the multiplex PCR reads through MiXCR, one entry per CDR3 protein. This sample has some 180,000 distinct CDR3 sequences, with about a sixth found just once. The specimen sequenced was blood. This receptor was identified in a woman in her fifties or sixties with Graves' hyperthyroidism. The chain has TRBV12-3 or TRBV12-4 and TRBJ1-1; 8 bases fit TRBD1. CDR3 DNA: TGTGCCAGCAGTAACAGGGGGTTTGAAGCTTTCTTT. As protein: CASSNRGFEAFF.